The rows below give T cell receptor beta chains drawn from one sample of a study of regulatory T cells in long-lasting Graves disease. TCRdb redid the calling of the multiplex PCR reads with MiXCR, one entry per CDR3 protein. Among about 470,000 distinct CDR3 sequences listed, approximately 15% were seen once. In addition, the sample was reused for a study of T cells in Graves' hyperthyroidism and ophthalmopathy.

The sequencing used peripheral blood mononuclear cells (PBMCs), collected at new diagnosis, from a patient treated with antithyroid drugs. All receptors derive from a young woman with Graves disease. CDR3s include the opening cysteine and the closing phenylalanine or tryptophan. A D gene is named only where the DNA matches it firmly. A row's size may be missing; if present it is once, few, many or a size class.

d_gene: TRBD1; j_gene: TRBJ2-1; abundance: many; v_gene: TRBV6-2/TRBV6-3; CDR3nt: TGTGCCAGCAGGCCGACAGGGGACGTGGGTGAGCAGTTCTTC; CDR3aa: CASRPTGDVGEQFF
d_gene: .; j_gene: TRBJ1-2; abundance: many; v_gene: TRBV20-1; CDR3nt: TGCAGTGCTTTCCGACCCGGGGCTAGGACTTCTAACTATGGCTACACCTTC; CDR3aa: CSAFRPGARTSNYGYTF
d_gene: .; j_gene: TRBJ1-1; abundance: many; v_gene: TRBV27; CDR3nt: TGTGCCAGCAGTCGCGGACAGACCGCTCTGAACACTGAAGCTTTCTTT; CDR3aa: CASSRGQTALNTEAFF
d_gene: .; j_gene: TRBJ2-1; abundance: .; v_gene: TRBV30; CDR3nt: TGTGCCTGGAGTGTAATCAAAGTGGGCAATGAGCAGTTCTTC; CDR3aa: CAWSVIKVGNEQFF
d_gene: .; j_gene: TRBJ2-1; abundance: .; v_gene: TRBV27; CDR3nt: TGTGCCAGCAGTTCCCCCTCGGGGCAGTTCTTC; CDR3aa: CASSSPSGQFF
d_gene: TRBD1; j_gene: TRBJ2-3; abundance: many; v_gene: TRBV5-1; CDR3nt: TGCGCCAGCAGCTTCGGGACAGGTCGCACAGATACGCAGTATTTT; CDR3aa: CASSFGTGRTDTQYF
d_gene: .; j_gene: TRBJ2-2; abundance: many; v_gene: TRBV3-1; CDR3nt: TGTGCCAGCAGCCAAGTCGACAGGCTGGACACCGGGGAGCTGTTTTTT; CDR3aa: CASSQVDRLDTGELFF
d_gene: .; j_gene: TRBJ2-1; abundance: many; v_gene: TRBV20-1; CDR3nt: TGCAGTGCACCTAGTAACGAGCAGTTCTTC; CDR3aa: CSAPSNEQFF
d_gene: .; j_gene: TRBJ2-7; abundance: few; v_gene: TRBV29-1; CDR3nt: TGCAGCGTTGTTGGAGGGCAGGCCTACGAGCAGTACTTC; CDR3aa: CSVVGGQAYEQYF
d_gene: TRBD2; j_gene: TRBJ2-1; abundance: .; v_gene: TRBV6-2/TRBV6-3; CDR3nt: TGTGCCAGCAGTGGGGTAGCGGGAGTGGGCAATGAGCAGTTCTTC; CDR3aa: CASSGVAGVGNEQFF
d_gene: TRBD1; j_gene: TRBJ1-2; abundance: few; v_gene: TRBV20-1; CDR3nt: TGCAGTGTATGGACAGGGGTCTACCGTGGCTACACCTTC; CDR3aa: CSVWTGVYRGYTF
d_gene: .; j_gene: TRBJ2-1; abundance: many; v_gene: TRBV3-1; CDR3nt: TGTGCCAGCACCCTCTCGAAGGCCTCCTCACAGTTCTTC; CDR3aa: CASTLSKASSQFF
d_gene: .; j_gene: TRBJ2-7; abundance: .; v_gene: TRBV30; CDR3nt: TGTGCCTGTGACCGAGGGGGTGGAGGAATCGACTACGAGCAGTACTTC; CDR3aa: CACDRGGGGIDYEQYF
d_gene: TRBD1; j_gene: TRBJ1-1; abundance: many; v_gene: TRBV3-1; CDR3nt: TGTGCCAGCAGCCAACCCGCCGGGACAGGCACTGAAGCTTTCTTT; CDR3aa: CASSQPAGTGTEAFF
d_gene: TRBD1; j_gene: TRBJ2-5; abundance: .; v_gene: TRBV7-7; CDR3nt: TGTGCCAGCAGCAAACAGGGGGCGGCATGGGAGACCCAGTACTTC; CDR3aa: CASSKQGAAWETQYF
d_gene: .; j_gene: TRBJ2-2; abundance: .; v_gene: TRBV12-3/TRBV12-4; CDR3nt: TGTGCCAGCAGTTTTAAGGGTCGCGGGGAGCTGTTTTTT; CDR3aa: CASSFKGRGELFF
d_gene: TRBD1; j_gene: TRBJ1-2; abundance: .; v_gene: TRBV5-1; CDR3nt: TGCGCCAGCAGCGCCCCGGGACAGATCTATGGCTACACCTTC; CDR3aa: CASSAPGQIYGYTF
d_gene: TRBD2; j_gene: TRBJ2-2; abundance: .; v_gene: TRBV20-1; CDR3nt: TGCAGTGCTAGGGAACTAGCGGGAGAGAGCGGGGAGCTGTTTTTT; CDR3aa: CSARELAGESGELFF
d_gene: .; j_gene: TRBJ1-5; abundance: .; v_gene: TRBV10-3; CDR3nt: TGTGCCATCAGTGAGGGGCAGGGTGTTCAGCCCCAGCATTTT; CDR3aa: CAISEGQGVQPQHF
d_gene: .; j_gene: TRBJ2-1; abundance: .; v_gene: TRBV20-1; CDR3nt: TGCAGTGCCACGGACACCTCCTACAATGAGCAGTTCTTC; CDR3aa: CSATDTSYNEQFF
d_gene: .; j_gene: TRBJ1-2; abundance: many; v_gene: TRBV29-1; CDR3nt: TGCAGCGTTGGTTCGCAGGGTAGATTCTATGGCTACACCTTC; CDR3aa: CSVGSQGRFYGYTF
d_gene: .; j_gene: TRBJ2-1; abundance: many; v_gene: TRBV13; CDR3nt: TGTGCCAGCAGCTTTTCAGGTAGCATAAGCTACAATGAGCAGTTCTTC; CDR3aa: CASSFSGSISYNEQFF
d_gene: .; j_gene: TRBJ2-5; abundance: many; v_gene: TRBV29-1; CDR3nt: TGCAGCGTTGCGGCGGGATCCGGACAAGAGACCCAGTACTTC; CDR3aa: CSVAAGSGQETQYF
d_gene: TRBD2; j_gene: TRBJ2-7; abundance: many; v_gene: TRBV30; CDR3nt: TGTGCCTGGAAATTAGCGGGAGGCTACGAGCAGTACTTC; CDR3aa: CAWKLAGGYEQYF
d_gene: .; j_gene: TRBJ1-1; abundance: many; v_gene: TRBV18; CDR3nt: TGTGCCAGCTCGCATAGGCGGAGGACAACTGAAGCTTTCTTT; CDR3aa: CASSHRRRTTEAFF
d_gene: .; j_gene: TRBJ1-1; abundance: .; v_gene: TRBV30; CDR3nt: TGTGCCTGGACCCAGGGCGAGACGGCTTTCTTT; CDR3aa: CAWTQGETAFF
d_gene: .; j_gene: TRBJ2-4; abundance: .; v_gene: TRBV27; CDR3nt: TGTGCCAGCAGTTTAAAGCCCGATGGATTTCGAAACATTCAGTACTTC; CDR3aa: CASSLKPDGFRNIQYF
d_gene: .; j_gene: TRBJ1-4; abundance: few; v_gene: TRBV6-2/TRBV6-3; CDR3nt: TGTGCCAGCAGTTACGGGCCCGGTGGGTGGGAAAAACTGTTTTTT; CDR3aa: CASSYGPGGWEKLFF
d_gene: .; j_gene: TRBJ1-1; abundance: few; v_gene: TRBV9; CDR3nt: TGTGCCAGCAGCGGAGACCTGAACACTGAAGCTTTCTTT; CDR3aa: CASSGDLNTEAFF
d_gene: .; j_gene: TRBJ1-2; abundance: .; v_gene: TRBV13; CDR3nt: TGTGCCAGCAGCTTAGGCCTTATTACACCCACTAACTATGGCTACACCTTC; CDR3aa: CASSLGLITPTNYGYTF
d_gene: TRBD1; j_gene: TRBJ2-5; abundance: .; v_gene: TRBV27; CDR3nt: TGTGCCAGCAGAAAGGGACAGGGGGATCTGGAGACCCAGTACTTC; CDR3aa: CASRKGQGDLETQYF
d_gene: .; j_gene: TRBJ1-1; abundance: .; v_gene: TRBV25-1; CDR3nt: TGTGCCAGCTTCCCTGGAACAGGGAAGAACACTGAAGCTTTCTTT; CDR3aa: CASFPGTGKNTEAFF
d_gene: TRBD2; j_gene: TRBJ2-3; abundance: many; v_gene: TRBV20-1; CDR3nt: TGCAGTGCAATACTAGCGGGTAGTTCTAGCACAGATACGCAGTATTTT; CDR3aa: CSAILAGSSSTDTQYF
d_gene: .; j_gene: TRBJ2-7; abundance: many; v_gene: TRBV30; CDR3nt: TGTGCCTGCCGGGGCTCCTACGAGCAGTACTTC; CDR3aa: CACRGSYEQYF
d_gene: .; j_gene: TRBJ1-2; abundance: few; v_gene: TRBV27; CDR3nt: TGTGCCAGCAGGGACCCGGGACTTAAAACCTATGGCTACACCTTC; CDR3aa: CASRDPGLKTYGYTF
d_gene: .; j_gene: TRBJ2-5; abundance: .; v_gene: TRBV2; CDR3nt: TGTGCCAGCAGTGATGGCCAGGGAGAGACCCAGTACTTC; CDR3aa: CASSDGQGETQYF
d_gene: TRBD1; j_gene: TRBJ1-1; abundance: many; v_gene: TRBV5-1; CDR3nt: TGCGCCAGCAGCTTGTTCCAGGGGGCACACACTGAAGCTTTCTTT; CDR3aa: CASSLFQGAHTEAFF
d_gene: .; j_gene: TRBJ1-2; abundance: many; v_gene: TRBV15; CDR3nt: TGTGCCACCAGTGGTGAAGAATTTTCTAACTATGGCTACACCTTC; CDR3aa: CATSGEEFSNYGYTF
d_gene: .; j_gene: TRBJ1-3; abundance: .; v_gene: TRBV5-6; CDR3nt: TGTGCCAGCAGCGCCCGGGCTATCTCTGGAAACACCATATATTTT; CDR3aa: CASSARAISGNTIYF
d_gene: TRBD2; j_gene: TRBJ2-1; abundance: .; v_gene: TRBV6-9; CDR3nt: TGTGCCAGCAGCTATAGGACTAGCGGGATTGTATACAATGAGCAGTTCTTC; CDR3aa: CASSYRTSGIVYNEQFF
d_gene: TRBD2; j_gene: TRBJ2-1; abundance: .; v_gene: TRBV6-1; CDR3nt: TGTGCCAGCAGTAACCACGGACTAGCGGGAAGTAGGGGTGAGCAGTTCTTC; CDR3aa: CASSNHGLAGSRGEQFF
d_gene: TRBD1; j_gene: TRBJ1-1; abundance: many; v_gene: TRBV7-9; CDR3nt: TGTGCCAGCAGCTCTGGGACAGGGAACACTGAAGCTTTCTTT; CDR3aa: CASSSGTGNTEAFF